Sequencing of this T cell receptor beta chain was carried out in a study of identifying expanded T cells in peripheral blood. Findings and caveats of the study: Over about two and four weeks, about 15 and 18 clones changed, versus roughly 1.1 between replicates. Variance in clone template counts between roughly two-week samples significantly increased with total template count across all healthy donors.

Comments on this clone: Its cognate antigen is unknown.

Deletions cut 2 bases from V and 5 bases from J, with 9 bases between. CDR1 and CDR2 from the germline V gene are MNHEY and SVGAGI. The CDR3 runs to 13 residues. Sequencing used immunoSEQ multiplex PCR; TCRdb keeps in-frame clones, though not all of them. The sample carries about 85,000 clones, approximately 91% recorded once. No infections or other immune events were documented during collection. The TCR originated in a person aged 18 to 75 in good health. The sample consisted of blood. The chain recombines TRBV6-5 with TRBJ1-2; D not certain. CDR3 loop: CASSYGSGYGYTF. The CDR3 nucleotides are TGTGCCAGCAGTTACGGGTCGGGGTATGGCTACACCTTC.